A selection of T cell receptor beta chains follows, all from one sample in a study of T-cell memory formation after mild COVID-19. TCRdb reanalysed the 5' RACE reads using MiXCR and keeps one entry per CDR3 protein. Altogether 270,000 or so distinct CDR3 sequences are present, 15% to 20% being singletons, with the ten largest covering 23%. Sequences were obtained from PBMCs or a T cell subset sorted from them (not recorded which). These receptors came from a man younger than 35 who had mild COVID-19 (a few samples of this study predate the infection). Cell type and time point are not known. Each CDR3 is given with its conserved first and last residue. Fields, in order: V gene, J gene, D gene, clone size, CDR3 protein, CDR3 DNA. A D gene is named only where the DNA matches it firmly. A clone size is listed for some rows: how often the clone was seen (once, few, many), or a class if it is expanded.

v_call: TRBV20-1
j_call: TRBJ2-3
d_call: NA
clone_size: NA
cdr3_aa: CSARGLFTDTQYF
cdr3_nt: TGCAGTGCTAGGGGACTTTTCACAGATACGCAGTATTTT

v_call: TRBV5-1
j_call: TRBJ1-1
d_call: NA
clone_size: few
cdr3_aa: CASSLGISPPVAFF
cdr3_nt: TGCGCCAGCAGCTTGGGGATCTCCCCCCCCGTAGCTTTCTTT

v_call: TRBV7-2
j_call: TRBJ2-5
d_call: NA
clone_size: few
cdr3_aa: CASSLGRDGETQYF
cdr3_nt: TGTGCCAGCAGCTTAGGGCGGGACGGAGAGACCCAGTACTTC

v_call: TRBV5-1
j_call: TRBJ1-1
d_call: NA
clone_size: few
cdr3_aa: CASSLNGAGRTGNTEAFF
cdr3_nt: TGCGCCAGCAGCTTGAACGGTGCGGGGCGGACGGGGAACACTGAAGCTTTCTTT

v_call: TRBV12-3/TRBV12-4
j_call: TRBJ2-5
d_call: TRBD2
clone_size: few
cdr3_aa: CASSLGAGAGETQYF
cdr3_nt: TGTGCCAGCAGTTTAGGAGCGGGGGCGGGAGAGACCCAGTACTTC

v_call: TRBV19
j_call: TRBJ2-1
d_call: TRBD2
clone_size: NA
cdr3_aa: CASSGQGGHEQFF
cdr3_nt: TGTGCCAGTAGTGGGCAGGGAGGGCATGAGCAGTTCTTC

v_call: TRBV4-1
j_call: TRBJ1-6
d_call: NA
clone_size: few
cdr3_aa: CASSQDRGLSSPLHF
cdr3_nt: TGCGCCAGCAGCCAAGACCGGGGGCTTTCCTCACCCCTCCACTTT

v_call: TRBV24-1
j_call: TRBJ2-1
d_call: NA
clone_size: NA
cdr3_aa: CATSDWTAGEQFF
cdr3_nt: TGTGCCACCAGTGATTGGACTGCCGGTGAGCAGTTCTTC

v_call: TRBV12-3/TRBV12-4
j_call: TRBJ2-2
d_call: TRBD2
clone_size: few
cdr3_aa: CASRFSGRASGSGTGELFF
cdr3_nt: TGTGCCAGCAGATTTTCCGGCAGGGCTAGCGGGTCAGGAACCGGGGAGCTGTTTTTT

v_call: TRBV20-1
j_call: TRBJ2-7
d_call: TRBD1
clone_size: NA
cdr3_aa: CSARGTGYEQYF
cdr3_nt: TGCAGTGCTAGGGGGACAGGCTACGAGCAGTACTTC

v_call: TRBV7-2
j_call: TRBJ2-5
d_call: TRBD1
clone_size: NA
cdr3_aa: CASSFSTGEPQETQYF
cdr3_nt: TGTGCCAGCAGCTTTTCCACAGGGGAACCCCAAGAGACCCAGTACTTC

v_call: TRBV30
j_call: TRBJ1-2
d_call: NA
clone_size: NA
cdr3_aa: CAWLENYGYTF
cdr3_nt: TGTGCCTGGTTAGAAAACTATGGCTACACCTTC

v_call: TRBV7-2
j_call: TRBJ1-2
d_call: NA
clone_size: NA
cdr3_aa: CASSTLGGRSTYGYTF
cdr3_nt: TGTGCCAGCAGCACCCTCGGGGGGCGTTCCACCTATGGCTACACCTTC

v_call: TRBV20-1
j_call: TRBJ2-5
d_call: NA
clone_size: NA
cdr3_aa: CSASWTVQETQYF
cdr3_nt: TGCAGTGCTAGTTGGACGGTCCAAGAGACCCAGTACTTC

v_call: TRBV5-1
j_call: TRBJ2-2
d_call: NA
clone_size: NA
cdr3_aa: CASSPEGTNTGELFF
cdr3_nt: TGCGCCAGCAGCCCCGAAGGGACGAACACCGGGGAGCTGTTTTTT

v_call: TRBV12-3/TRBV12-4
j_call: TRBJ2-2
d_call: NA
clone_size: many
cdr3_aa: CASSFTRTTGELFF
cdr3_nt: TGTGCCAGCAGTTTTACCCGGACGACCGGGGAGCTGTTTTTT

v_call: TRBV4-1
j_call: TRBJ2-1
d_call: NA
clone_size: few
cdr3_aa: CASSQHGDEQFF
cdr3_nt: TGCGCCAGCAGCCAACACGGCGATGAGCAGTTCTTC

v_call: TRBV20-1
j_call: TRBJ2-3
d_call: NA
clone_size: NA
cdr3_aa: CSARDPGELTDTQYF
cdr3_nt: TGCAGTGCTAGAGATCCCGGGGAGCTCACAGATACGCAGTATTTT

v_call: TRBV11-2
j_call: TRBJ1-1
d_call: NA
clone_size: few
cdr3_aa: CASSSWEMNTEAFF
cdr3_nt: TGTGCCAGCAGCTCTTGGGAGATGAACACTGAAGCTTTCTTT

v_call: TRBV29-1
j_call: TRBJ1-4
d_call: NA
clone_size: NA
cdr3_aa: CSVITGRTNEKLFF
cdr3_nt: TGCAGCGTGATCACAGGTCGAACTAATGAAAAACTGTTTTTT

v_call: TRBV12-3/TRBV12-4
j_call: TRBJ2-2
d_call: TRBD2
clone_size: few
cdr3_aa: CASSPRTSGGLWTGELFF
cdr3_nt: TGTGCCAGCAGCCCCAGGACTAGCGGGGGGCTATGGACCGGGGAGCTGTTTTTT

v_call: TRBV7-3
j_call: TRBJ1-1
d_call: NA
clone_size: NA
cdr3_aa: CASSLGPGQGTEAFF
cdr3_nt: TGTGCCAGCAGCTTAGGTCCAGGGCAGGGCACTGAAGCTTTCTTT

v_call: TRBV6-5
j_call: TRBJ1-5
d_call: TRBD1
clone_size: few
cdr3_aa: CASSLTGVRDQPQHF
cdr3_nt: TGTGCCAGCAGTCTCACAGGGGTTCGGGATCAGCCCCAGCATTTT

v_call: TRBV29-1
j_call: TRBJ2-2
d_call: TRBD1
clone_size: few
cdr3_aa: CSVRDRLNTGELFF
cdr3_nt: TGCAGCGTTCGGGACAGGCTTAACACCGGGGAGCTGTTTTTT

v_call: TRBV4-3
j_call: TRBJ2-1
d_call: NA
clone_size: NA
cdr3_aa: CASSPRLNGGYNEQFF
cdr3_nt: TGCGCCAGCAGCCCCCGTCTAAACGGGGGTTACAATGAGCAGTTCTTC

v_call: TRBV9
j_call: TRBJ2-5
d_call: NA
clone_size: few
cdr3_aa: CASSPYPGGRETQYF
cdr3_nt: TGTGCCAGCAGCCCTTACCCGGGGGGCCGAGAGACCCAGTACTTC

v_call: TRBV6-5
j_call: TRBJ2-3
d_call: NA
clone_size: NA
cdr3_aa: CASSSGRDTQYF
cdr3_nt: TGTGCCAGCAGTTCAGGGAGGGATACGCAGTATTTT

v_call: TRBV7-6
j_call: TRBJ1-6
d_call: NA
clone_size: few
cdr3_aa: CASRSGRGRSPLHF
cdr3_nt: TGTGCCAGCAGGTCGGGACGTGGGCGGTCACCCCTCCACTTT

v_call: TRBV29-1
j_call: TRBJ2-1
d_call: NA
clone_size: few
cdr3_aa: CSAGKGTGPYNEQFF
cdr3_nt: TGCAGCGCCGGCAAGGGAACCGGGCCCTACAATGAGCAGTTCTTC

v_call: TRBV5-1
j_call: TRBJ2-5
d_call: TRBD2
clone_size: NA
cdr3_aa: CASSSGLAGAETQYF
cdr3_nt: TGCGCCAGCAGCTCCGGACTAGCGGGGGCAGAGACCCAGTACTTC

v_call: TRBV30
j_call: TRBJ1-6
d_call: NA
clone_size: few
cdr3_aa: CAWSGGDNSPLHF
cdr3_nt: TGTGCCTGGAGTGGGGGGGATAATTCACCCCTCCACTTT

v_call: TRBV29-1
j_call: TRBJ1-5
d_call: NA
clone_size: NA
cdr3_aa: CSVADGWLGNQPQHF
cdr3_nt: TGCAGCGTTGCCGACGGCTGGCTAGGCAATCAGCCCCAGCATTTT

v_call: TRBV3-1
j_call: TRBJ2-7
d_call: NA
clone_size: few
cdr3_aa: CASRSRGHEQYF
cdr3_nt: TGTGCCAGCAGGTCGAGGGGCCACGAGCAGTACTTC

v_call: TRBV6-6
j_call: TRBJ1-1
d_call: NA
clone_size: many
cdr3_aa: CASKDRTQLMNTEAFF
cdr3_nt: TGTGCCAGCAAAGATAGGACACAGCTCATGAACACTGAAGCTTTCTTT

v_call: TRBV4-3
j_call: TRBJ1-5
d_call: NA
clone_size: once
cdr3_aa: CASSQDNGGNQPQHF
cdr3_nt: TGCGCCAGCAGCCAAGATAATGGTGGCAATCAGCCCCAGCATTTT

v_call: TRBV7-9
j_call: TRBJ2-1
d_call: TRBD1
clone_size: many
cdr3_aa: CASSLPGQGTGKQFF
cdr3_nt: TGTGCCAGCAGCTTACCCGGACAGGGGACGGGGAAGCAGTTCTTC

v_call: TRBV6-1
j_call: TRBJ1-1
d_call: TRBD1
clone_size: once
cdr3_aa: CASRGQGFYGTEAFF
cdr3_nt: TGTGCCAGCAGAGGACAGGGATTTTATGGCACTGAAGCTTTCTTT

v_call: TRBV5-1
j_call: TRBJ2-5
d_call: NA
clone_size: few
cdr3_aa: CASSMQETQYF
cdr3_nt: TGCGCCAGCAGCATGCAAGAGACCCAGTACTTC

v_call: TRBV5-1
j_call: TRBJ2-1
d_call: NA
clone_size: many
cdr3_aa: CASSLGAGKSPALSF
cdr3_nt: TGCGCCAGCAGCTTGGGCGCGGGAAAATCCCCAGCCCTAAGCTTC

v_call: TRBV9
j_call: TRBJ2-5
d_call: TRBD2
clone_size: NA
cdr3_aa: CASSKASGVLETQYF
cdr3_nt: TGTGCCAGCAGCAAGGCTAGCGGGGTTTTAGAGACCCAGTACTTC

v_call: TRBV2
j_call: TRBJ2-7
d_call: NA
clone_size: NA
cdr3_aa: CASSDQGGSYEQYF
cdr3_nt: TGTGCCAGCAGTGACCAGGGGGGTTCCTACGAGCAGTACTTC

v_call: TRBV29-1
j_call: TRBJ2-1
d_call: NA
clone_size: NA
cdr3_aa: CSVEGDEGTYNEQFF
cdr3_nt: TGCAGCGTTGAGGGGGACGAGGGAACCTACAATGAGCAGTTCTTC

v_call: TRBV20-1
j_call: TRBJ1-2
d_call: NA
clone_size: few
cdr3_aa: CSAIGGAEKGYTF
cdr3_nt: TGCAGTGCTATCGGTGGGGCTGAGAAAGGCTACACCTTC

v_call: TRBV7-3
j_call: TRBJ1-2
d_call: TRBD1
clone_size: NA
cdr3_aa: CASSPSGDRANYGYTF
cdr3_nt: TGTGCCAGCAGCCCCTCGGGGGACAGAGCGAACTATGGCTACACCTTC

v_call: TRBV7-8
j_call: TRBJ1-5
d_call: TRBD1
clone_size: few
cdr3_aa: CASSLWAGGRQGPQHF
cdr3_nt: TGTGCCAGCAGCTTATGGGCAGGGGGCCGACAGGGGCCCCAGCATTTT

v_call: TRBV7-9
j_call: TRBJ2-2
d_call: TRBD2
clone_size: NA
cdr3_aa: CASQAPGGDGELFF
cdr3_nt: TGTGCCAGCCAAGCGCCGGGAGGGGACGGGGAGCTGTTTTTT

v_call: TRBV12-3/TRBV12-4
j_call: TRBJ2-5
d_call: NA
clone_size: NA
cdr3_aa: CASRFAMVGTQYF
cdr3_nt: TGTGCCAGCAGATTCGCAATGGTGGGGACCCAGTACTTC

v_call: TRBV7-3
j_call: TRBJ2-3
d_call: TRBD2
clone_size: NA
cdr3_aa: CASSLLAGEQYF
cdr3_nt: TGTGCCAGCAGCTTGCTAGCGGGGGAACAGTATTTT

v_call: TRBV20-1
j_call: TRBJ1-2
d_call: NA
clone_size: NA
cdr3_aa: CSAKPVANYGYTF
cdr3_nt: TGCAGTGCTAAGCCAGTAGCTAACTATGGCTACACCTTC

v_call: TRBV7-9
j_call: TRBJ2-7
d_call: NA
clone_size: NA
cdr3_aa: CASSLLPRGPTYEQYF
cdr3_nt: TGTGCCAGCAGCTTATTACCTCGGGGCCCAACCTACGAGCAGTACTTC

v_call: TRBV20-1
j_call: TRBJ2-5
d_call: TRBD2
clone_size: few
cdr3_aa: CSARALAGIETQYF
cdr3_nt: TGCAGTGCTAGAGCACTAGCGGGAATAGAGACCCAGTACTTC

v_call: TRBV4-2
j_call: TRBJ1-3
d_call: NA
clone_size: few
cdr3_aa: CASSQDLDSSGNTIYF
cdr3_nt: TGTGCCAGCAGCCAAGACCTCGACAGCTCTGGAAACACCATATATTTT

v_call: TRBV25-1
j_call: TRBJ2-7
d_call: NA
clone_size: few
cdr3_aa: CASSSLALEQYF
cdr3_nt: TGTGCCAGCAGTTCCTTGGCCCTCGAGCAGTACTTC

v_call: TRBV6-5
j_call: TRBJ1-2
d_call: NA
clone_size: NA
cdr3_aa: CASSALVGGYTF
cdr3_nt: TGTGCCAGCAGCGCCCTTGTAGGGGGCTACACCTTC

v_call: TRBV7-9
j_call: TRBJ2-5
d_call: NA
clone_size: few
cdr3_aa: CASSSYRDNEEATQYF
cdr3_nt: TGTGCCAGCAGCTCGTACCGGGACAACGAAGAAGCGACCCAGTACTTC

v_call: TRBV12-3/TRBV12-4
j_call: TRBJ2-1
d_call: TRBD2
clone_size: few
cdr3_aa: CASSLRLAGNNEQFF
cdr3_nt: TGTGCCAGCAGTTTAAGACTAGCGGGGAACAATGAGCAGTTCTTC

v_call: TRBV5-1
j_call: TRBJ1-2
d_call: NA
clone_size: NA
cdr3_aa: CASSLARGQGYTF
cdr3_nt: TGCGCCAGCAGCTTGGCCCGGGGGCAAGGCTACACCTTC